The present TCR beta chain was sequenced within a study of T cell responses to AZD1222 COVID-19 vaccine. This CDR3 comprises 14 residues. Per the germline V gene, CDR1 is SGHAT and CDR2 is FQNNGV. Trimming took 3 bases from V and 5 from J; bases not matched to a gene: 5. Clones were read by immunoSEQ multiplex PCR, and TCRdb kept only the in-frame ones, dropping some. The sample contains 85,000 to 130,000 clones, about 90% of which appear only once. In regard to this clone: The target antigen is unknown.

Points from the study as a whole: Nearly half of spike-specific TCRs reportedly target variant regions that are unmutated in the B.1.351 and B.1.1.7 variants. Repertoire sampling was restricted to post-peak T cell response timepoints. Just a handful of AZD1222 recipients tested seropositive at baseline. Spike-wide vaccine-associated CD4 TCRs dominated at 160-218 and 743-854.

The gene calls are TRBV11-2 and TRBJ1-2, with 8 nucleotides matching TRBD1. This sample comprised peripheral blood, obtained on day 0 of AZD1222 vaccination. The TCR was taken from an adult in good health. The CDR3 sequence is CASSFQTGEYGYTF. CDR3 coding DNA: TGTGCCAGCAGCTTTCAGACAGGGGAATATGGCTACACCTTC.